The entry below describes one TCR beta chain. Per the original methods: Nucleated cell counts were estimated from reference gene primer amplification. Sequencing was performed with immunoSEQ multiplex PCR; in TCRdb, only in-frame clones are kept and a portion is missing. V and J calls and clone size are copied from that table; D and trimming were computed from the DNA. The repertoire holds 180,000 or so clones, with around 89% as singletons. The data were taken from a study of blood T cell repertoires in COVID-19. The V gene lost 4 bases and the J gene lost 4 bases, with 17 bases spanning the gap. The CDR3 consists of 15 residues. Germline V lookup: CDR1 SGHRS, CDR2 YFSETQ.

Sequenced input: peripheral blood. The V call is TRBV5-1, the J call TRBJ1-2, with a tentative D call TRBD1 (6 bases). This receptor was identified in a woman in her thirties with acute or convalescent COVID-19. Written as DNA, the CDR3 is TGCGCCAGCAGCAGCAAGACAGGAATGGGCTATGGCTACACCTTC. The encoded protein is CASSSKTGMGYGYTF.